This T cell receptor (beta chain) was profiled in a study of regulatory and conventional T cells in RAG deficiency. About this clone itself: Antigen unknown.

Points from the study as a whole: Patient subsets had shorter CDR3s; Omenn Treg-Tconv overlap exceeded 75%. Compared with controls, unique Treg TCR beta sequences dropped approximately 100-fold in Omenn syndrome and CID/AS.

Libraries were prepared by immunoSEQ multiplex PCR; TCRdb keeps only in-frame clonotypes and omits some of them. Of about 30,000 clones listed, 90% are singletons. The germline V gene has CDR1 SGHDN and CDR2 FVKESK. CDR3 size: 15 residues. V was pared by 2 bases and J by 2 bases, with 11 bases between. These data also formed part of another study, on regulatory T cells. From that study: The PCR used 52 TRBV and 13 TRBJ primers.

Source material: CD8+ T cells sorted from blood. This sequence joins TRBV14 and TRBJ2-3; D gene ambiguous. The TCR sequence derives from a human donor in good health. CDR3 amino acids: CASSQMGFNTDTQYF. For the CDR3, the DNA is TGTGCCAGCAGCCAAATGGGGTTTAACACAGATACGCAGTATTTT.